The rows below give T cell receptor beta chains drawn from one sample of a study of blood T cell repertoires in COVID-19. The data were produced by immunoSEQ multiplex PCR, yet TCRdb's version contains in-frame clones alone and is incomplete. The table includes about 190,000 clones, about 88% detected once. The sample was peripheral blood. Source of these receptors: a woman in her 40s who had recovered from COVID-19. CDR3s include the opening cysteine and the closing phenylalanine or tryptophan. D genes are given only for firm matches. The size of a clone is reported for some rows only, either as once, few or many, or as a class for expanded clones.

j_call | v_call | clone_size | d_call | cdr3_nt | cdr3_aa
TRBJ1-1 | TRBV12-3/TRBV12-4 | - | - | TGTGCCAGCAGTTTACCGGGGATCGAAGCTTTCTTT | CASSLPGIEAFF
TRBJ2-3 | TRBV20-1 | - | - | TGCAGTGCTAGTTGGGCCGCAGATACGCAGTATTTT | CSASWAADTQYF
TRBJ2-7 | TRBV7-9 | - | TRBD1 | TGTGCCAGCAGCTTCGGACAGGGCTACGAGCAGTACTTC | CASSFGQGYEQYF
TRBJ1-2 | TRBV7-9 | - | TRBD1 | TGTGCCAGCAGCTCAAATCCGGGACAGGGATCATATGGCTACACCTTC | CASSSNPGQGSYGYTF
TRBJ2-5 | TRBV29-1 | - | TRBD2 | TGCAGCGTTGAATCCCGCCGACTAGCGGAAAAAGAGACCCAGTACTTC | CSVESRRLAEKETQYF
TRBJ1-6 | TRBV9 | - | - | TGTGCCAGCAGCGTAGGGAACAGACCAGATAATTCACCCCTCCACTTT | CASSVGNRPDNSPLHF
TRBJ2-1 | TRBV11-2 | - | TRBD2 | TGTGCCAGCAGCTTAGAATTACTAGCGGGAGCGGATGAGCAGTTCTTC | CASSLELLAGADEQFF
TRBJ1-2 | TRBV7-9 | - | TRBD1 | TGTGCCAGCAGCTTAGAAGGGGGCGCAAGCTATGGCTACACCTTC | CASSLEGGASYGYTF
TRBJ1-1 | TRBV5-1 | - | TRBD1 | TGCGCCAGCAGCTCCCAACCGGGACAGGGAGGGACTGAAGCTTTCTTT | CASSSQPGQGGTEAFF
TRBJ2-1 | TRBV7-6 | - | - | TGTGCCAGCAGCCCCTCGGCGGGAATTTTTTATGAGCAGTTCTTC | CASSPSAGIFYEQFF
TRBJ2-1 | TRBV5-6 | - | - | TGTGCCAGCAGCGTGAGTCTCGATGAGCAGTTCTTC | CASSVSLDEQFF
TRBJ2-1 | TRBV6-5 | few | - | TGTGCCAGCAGTTACTCGTCTTATGCAGGGGCCGATGAGCAGTTCTTC | CASSYSSYAGADEQFF
TRBJ1-6 | TRBV28 | - | - | TGTGCCAGCAGTTTCCCGAGGGGGACACCCCTCCACTTT | CASSFPRGTPLHF
TRBJ2-1 | TRBV6-5 | - | - | TGTGCCAGCAGTTACTCTCAGGGTCAATACAATGAGCAGTTCTTC | CASSYSQGQYNEQFF
TRBJ1-5 | TRBV7-2 | - | - | TGTGCCAGCAGCGACATTGGGTGGAGCAATCAGCCCCAGCATTTT | CASSDIGWSNQPQHF
TRBJ2-7 | TRBV5-3 | - | - | TGTGCCAGAAGCTTAGGGGTCCGACTGGCGGGGTTATACGAGCAGTACTTC | CARSLGVRLAGLYEQYF
TRBJ2-7 | TRBV3-1/TRBV3-2 | - | TRBD2 | TGTGCCAGCAGCCAAGTTCCCTTAGCGGGAGGTAACGAGCAGTACTTC | CASSQVPLAGGNEQYF
TRBJ2-1 | TRBV19 | - | TRBD2 | TGTGCCAGTAGTCCTAATAGCGGGAGAGTGAGGGCCAATGAGCAGTTCTTC | CASSPNSGRVRANEQFF
TRBJ2-7 | TRBV11-2 | - | TRBD2 | TGTGCCAGCAGCGACGTAGCGGGAGTACTCGAGCAGTACTTC | CASSDVAGVLEQYF
TRBJ1-5 | TRBV7-2 | - | - | TGTGCCAGCAGCTTAGACCCAGGTACCAATCAGCCCCAGCATTTT | CASSLDPGTNQPQHF
TRBJ2-5 | TRBV18 | - | - | TGTGCCAGTTCACCCAACCAAGAGACCCAGTACTTC | CASSPNQETQYF
TRBJ2-1 | TRBV27 | - | TRBD1 | TGTGCCAGCAGACTTGGGACAGGTCTAGGCAATGAGCAGTTCTTC | CASRLGTGLGNEQFF
TRBJ2-4 | TRBV29-1 | once | TRBD2 | TGCAGCGCTACCCGGGGGGGGAGTCTAGCCAAAAACATTCAGTACTTC | CSATRGGSLAKNIQYF
TRBJ2-7 | TRBV28 | few | TRBD2 | TGTGCCAGCAGTTTTATATTCCTCGGGAGGGATTCCTACGAGCAGTACTTC | CASSFIFLGRDSYEQYF
TRBJ1-5 | TRBV19 | - | TRBD1 | TGTGCCAGTAGAGGAGGACAGGGTTACGAGAAGCCCCAGCATTTT | CASRGGQGYEKPQHF
TRBJ2-1 | TRBV19 | - | TRBD2 | TGTGCCAGTAGTACAGCGGGAGACTACAAGGGATACAATGAGCAGTTCTTC | CASSTAGDYKGYNEQFF
TRBJ2-1 | TRBV9 | - | - | TGTGCCAGCAGCGGAGGGCCCCCCAATGAGCAGTTCTTC | CASSGGPPNEQFF
TRBJ1-1 | TRBV28 | - | - | TGTGCCAGCAGCCTTTCGGGAACTGAAGCTTTCTTT | CASSLSGTEAFF
TRBJ1-5 | TRBV6-5 | - | - | TGTGCCAGCAGTCCCCGGGGGGCGGATCAGCCCCAGCATTTT | CASSPRGADQPQHF
TRBJ2-2 | TRBV29-1 | - | - | TGCAGCGTAAGAAGGGGCCAGGGGAACACCGGGGAGCTGTTTTTT | CSVRRGQGNTGELFF
TRBJ2-2 | TRBV11-2 | - | - | TGTGCCAGCAGCTCTCGGGACTCCTACACCGGGGAGCTGTTTTTT | CASSSRDSYTGELFF
TRBJ2-1 | TRBV19 | - | TRBD2 | TGTGCCAGTAGTACGAGCGGGAGTGGCTACAATGAGCAGTTCTTC | CASSTSGSGYNEQFF
TRBJ2-1 | TRBV5-1 | - | - | TGCGCCAGCAGCTTGCAGTATGAGCAGTTCTTC | CASSLQYEQFF
TRBJ2-1 | TRBV3-1/TRBV3-2 | - | TRBD2 | TGTGCCAGCAGCCAAGCGGCGGGAGGGGGCAATGAGCAGTTCTTC | CASSQAAGGGNEQFF
TRBJ1-4 | TRBV19 | few | TRBD1 | TGTGCCAGTACCCGGGACAGGGGAGAAAAACTGTTTTTT | CASTRDRGEKLFF
TRBJ2-7 | TRBV5-4 | once | - | TGTGCCAGCAGCCCGTCCGGTGGTACAGGGCCCTACGAGCAGTACTTC | CASSPSGGTGPYEQYF
TRBJ2-7 | TRBV7-9 | - | - | TGTGCCAGCAGCCCGCCCCACTGGGAGCAGTACTTC | CASSPPHWEQYF
TRBJ2-1 | TRBV19 | - | - | TGTGCCAGTAGTATAGATGGGCTAGGAGGGTACAATGAGCAGTTCTTC | CASSIDGLGGYNEQFF
TRBJ2-1 | TRBV11-2 | - | - | TGTGCCAGCAGCTTAGTCAGCCTAGGAGGCAATGAGCAGTTCTTC | CASSLVSLGGNEQFF
TRBJ1-5 | TRBV30 | - | - | TGTGCCTGGAGTGTTGCAGGGGATCAGCCCCAGCATTTT | CAWSVAGDQPQHF